The 10 T cell receptor beta chains below come from one sample, sequenced in a study of T cell repertoires in cytomegalovirus infection. TCRdb fed the reads into MiXCR, producing one record per CDR3 protein. The sample includes over 300,000 distinct CDR3 sequences, roughly 9.5% of them seen just once. Input material: PBMCs. These TCRs come from a human donor in good health (CMV status not recorded). Some clones in this sample may be carry-over from other donors' samples.

Worth noting for this clonotype: A clone one base away is much larger, so this may be a read error. The chain recombines TRBV12-3 or TRBV12-4 with TRBJ1-6, with a possible D match to TRBD1 (5 bases). Trimming cost V 6 bases and J 5 bases, with 14 bases left between them. The CDR3 extends over 15 amino acids. The CDR3 spells CASSDRDENNSPLHF. In nucleotides, the CDR3 is TGTGCCAGCAGCGACCGGGACGAAAATAATTCACCCCTCCACTTT.

The rearrangement uses TRBV5-6 and TRBJ1-2; a weak D match, TRBD1 (5 bases). CDR3 length: 14 residues. Trimming left V 6 bases short and J 5 bases short, with 17 bases between. In germline, CDR1 is SGHDT, CDR2 YYEEEE. In nucleotides, the CDR3 is TGTGCCAGCATCGGGGGTCTCTTCAGTTATGGCTACACCTTC. Encoded protein: CASIGGLFSYGYTF.

This clonotype was picked up many times. The rearrangement joins TRBV4-1 to TRBJ2-3, with TRBD1 as a possible D gene (6 bases). V dropped 1 base and J dropped 2 bases, with 10 bases sitting between them. Germline assignment: CDR1 MGHRA and CDR2 YSYEKL. The CDR3 loop spans 15 amino acids. CDR3 sequence (DNA): TGCGCCAGCAGCCAAGGCAACAGGGACACAGATACGCAGTATTTT. Its protein product is CASSQGNRDTDTQYF.

The table lists this clonotype with many counts. The rearrangement uses TRBV7-3 and TRBJ1-6, with D unresolved. This CDR3 is 15 amino acids long. The germline CDR1 and CDR2 sequences are SGHTA and FQGTGA. V was clipped by 4 bases and J by 6 bases, with 13 bases between them. CDR3 sequence reads: CASSSSGRSNSPLHF. The DNA of the CDR3 is TGTGCCAGCAGCTCCTCGGGCAGAAGTAATTCACCCCTCCACTTT.

V gene TRBV6-6 combines with J gene TRBJ2-7; 9 nucleotides match TRBD1. Germline V gene data show CDR1 as MNHNY and CDR2 as SVGAGI (reference sequence). The junction had 5 bases not matched to a gene; V was cut back by 0 bases and J by 5 bases. The CDR3 covers 15 residues. Written as DNA, the CDR3 is TGTGCCAGCAGTTACTCCGGGACAGGGTACAACGAGCAGTACTTC. Its protein is CASSYSGTGYNEQYF.

The V call is TRBV4-1, the J call TRBJ1-3; D not resolved. The V gene lost 0 bases and the J gene lost 0 bases, with 12 bases spanning the gap. Per germline, CDR1 MGHRA and CDR2 YSYEKL. The CDR3 covers 17 residues. The CDR3 region is CASSQDLVGISGNTIYF. The CDR3, as DNA: TGCGCCAGCAGCCAAGATTTGGTGGGGATCTCTGGAAACACCATATATTTT.

This sequence joins TRBV4-1 and TRBJ2-1; TRBD1 matches 9 bases. J gave up 8 bases and V 3 bases, and 11 bases lay outside the gene matches. There are 16 residues in the CDR3. CDR1 MGHRA and CDR2 YSYEKL come from the germline V gene. In nucleotides, the CDR3 is TGCGCCAGCAGCCAGGGGGGGGACAGGGTTACCTATGAGCAGTTCTTC. It codes for CASSQGGDRVTYEQFF.

This clonotype was picked up one time. A much larger clone differs by one base, so this may be a read error. This sequence joins TRBV7-2 and TRBJ2-5; unclear D gene. Deletions cut 2 bases from V and 5 bases from J, with 6 bases between. This CDR3 region has 12 residues. Germline V gene data show CDR1 as SGHTA and CDR2 as FQGNSA. DNA for the CDR3: TGTACCAGCAGCTTAAGTGGCGAGACCCAGTACTTC. Translating gives CTSSLSGETQYF.

This clonotype was seen many times. The rearrangement links TRBV27 to TRBJ1-5; TRBD1 agrees at 7 bases. The trim removed 3 bases at V and 8 bases at J, leaving 7 bases unmatched. CDR3 length: 14 residues. Germline CDR1 and CDR2: MNHEY and SMNVEV (reference sequence). CDR3 coding DNA: TGTGCCAGCAGTTTGACCGGGACAGTCAAGCCCCAGCATTTT. It translates to CASSLTGTVKPQHF.

This rearrangement joins TRBV7-2 to TRBJ2-1; the D call may be TRBD1 or TRBD2 (5 bases each). The germline V gene encodes CDR1 SGHTA and CDR2 FQGNSA. The CDR3 runs to 12 residues. The V and J ends lost 11 bases and 10 bases respectively, with 18 bases between them. CDR3 nucleotides: TGTGCCGTGGTAGGGACCCCAGCGGAGCAGTTCTTC. It codes for CAVVGTPAEQFF.